This T cell receptor beta chain was obtained from a study of T cell responses to AZD1222 COVID-19 vaccine. General study points: Only a handful of AZD1222 recipients were seropositive at baseline. A reported finding is that nearly half of spike-specific TCRs target unmutated variant regions. Vaccination with two AZD1222 doses was followed by a rise in Spike-specific TCR breadth and depth.

This clone has more than one count but fewer than ten. Its antigen is not identified. Trimming pared 1 base from V and 0 bases from J, leaving 10 bases between. CDR3 size: 16 residues. Germline CDR1 is SGHAT and CDR2 is FQNNGV. Data came from immunoSEQ multiplex PCR; TCRdb stores just in-frame clones and leaves some out. The profile covers 95,000 to 110,000 clones, with around 90% appearing a single time and 4.5% to 6% taken by the ten largest. Second doses at about 4 or about 12 weeks were pooled. Sequencing used peripheral blood, obtained 28 days after the second AZD1222 dose. The chain joins TRBV11-2 to TRBJ2-1; possibly TRBD2 for D (5 bases). The clonotype was recovered from an adult who received the AZD1222 COVID-19 vaccine. The CDR3 nucleotides are TGTGCCAGCAGCTTAGTGACTACCAACTCCTACAATGAGCAGTTCTTC. Protein: CASSLVTTNSYNEQFF.